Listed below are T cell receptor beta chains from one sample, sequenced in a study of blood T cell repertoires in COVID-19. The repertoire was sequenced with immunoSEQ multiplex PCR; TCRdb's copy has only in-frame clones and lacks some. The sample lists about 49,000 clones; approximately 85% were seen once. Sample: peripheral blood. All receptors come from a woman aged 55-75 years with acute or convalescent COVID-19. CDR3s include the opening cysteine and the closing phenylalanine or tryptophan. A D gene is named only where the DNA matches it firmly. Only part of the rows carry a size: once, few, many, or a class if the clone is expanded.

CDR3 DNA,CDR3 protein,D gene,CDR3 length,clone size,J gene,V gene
TGTGCCAGCAGCCGGGTCCTGGGTTCTAGCCTCAACTCCTACGAGCAGTACTTC,CASSRVLGSSLNSYEQYF,NA,18,NA,TRBJ2-7,TRBV3-1/TRBV3-2
TGTGCCAGCAGTTACGGGACAAAAGAGACCCAGTACTTC,CASSYGTKETQYF,NA,13,NA,TRBJ2-5,TRBV6-5
TGTGCCAGCAGCATTACCGGGACAGGCCTTGAAGCTTTCTTT,CASSITGTGLEAFF,TRBD1,14,once,TRBJ1-1,TRBV9
TGTGCCAGCAGCCTCCAGACTAGTACTGAGCAGTTCTTC,CASSLQTSTEQFF,NA,13,NA,TRBJ2-1,TRBV11-2
TGTGCCAGCAGCCGTAGCGGGAGTGCTTACGAGCAGTACTTC,CASSRSGSAYEQYF,TRBD2,14,few,TRBJ2-7,TRBV6-5
TGTGCCAGCAGTCCCCCAGGGGTAACAAACGAGCAGTACTTC,CASSPPGVTNEQYF,NA,14,NA,TRBJ2-7,TRBV28
TGTGCCTGGAGAAGAGTCGGAAGCGGGAGTTACAATGAGCAGTTCTTC,CAWRRVGSGSYNEQFF,TRBD2,16,NA,TRBJ2-1,TRBV30
TGCGCCAGCAGCCAAGTCCTAGCGGGAGGCGCGTACGAGCAGTACTTC,CASSQVLAGGAYEQYF,TRBD2,16,few,TRBJ2-7,TRBV4-1
TGTGCCTGCGGGGTGTCTGGAAACACCATATATTTT,CACGVSGNTIYF,NA,12,NA,TRBJ1-3,TRBV30
TGTGCCAGCAAGATAGGAGAGGAGACCCAGTACTTC,CASKIGEETQYF,NA,12,NA,TRBJ2-5,TRBV6-5
TGTGCCAGCAGCTTGGGACTACCGAGCACAGATACGCAGTATTTT,CASSLGLPSTDTQYF,TRBD2,15,NA,TRBJ2-3,TRBV7-6
TGTGCCAGCAGCGGACGACTAGCGGGGGGCGTAGATACGCAGTATTTT,CASSGRLAGGVDTQYF,TRBD2,16,NA,TRBJ2-3,TRBV9
TGTGCCAGCAGCTTTGGACTAGCGGGGTTGGAGCAGTACTTC,CASSFGLAGLEQYF,TRBD2,14,few,TRBJ2-7,TRBV5-6
TGTGCCAGCAGCCAGTCGACAGGTCCAGAGACCCAGTACTTC,CASSQSTGPETQYF,NA,14,NA,TRBJ2-5,TRBV3-1/TRBV3-2
TGTGCCAGCAGTTTGCCAGTCCGCAATCAGCCCCAGCATTTT,CASSLPVRNQPQHF,NA,14,NA,TRBJ1-5,TRBV6-6
TGCGCCAGCAGCCAAGGGGGACTAGCTGCAGATACGCAGTATTTT,CASSQGGLAADTQYF,TRBD2,15,few,TRBJ2-3,TRBV4-1
TGCGCCAGCAATCAGGGTTTATCGGGGGAGCTGTTTTTT,CASNQGLSGELFF,NA,13,few,TRBJ2-2,TRBV5-1
TGTGCCAGCAGCTTTCAGGCCCAAAGCAATGAGCAGTTCTTC,CASSFQAQSNEQFF,NA,14,NA,TRBJ2-1,TRBV7-2
TGTGCCACCAGCAAGGGGGCCACCATATATTTT,CATSKGATIYF,TRBD1,11,NA,TRBJ1-3,TRBV15
TGCAGCACGGGGGGGCTGTCGGGCACTGAAGCTTTCTTT,CSTGGLSGTEAFF,NA,13,NA,TRBJ1-1,TRBV29-1
TGTGCCAGTAGTATAGACTCGGGGGGCGCGAACTATGGCTACACCTTC,CASSIDSGGANYGYTF,NA,16,NA,TRBJ1-2,TRBV19
TGCGCCAGCAGCTTGGAAAGGACAGCAACATACTATGGCTACACCTTC,CASSLERTATYYGYTF,NA,16,NA,TRBJ1-2,TRBV5-1
TGTGCCAGCAGCTATGCGGCCAATGAGCAGTTCTTC,CASSYAANEQFF,NA,12,NA,TRBJ2-1,TRBV7-6
TGTGCCAGCAGGGGGACAGGGTCACCTAACACCGGGGAGCTGTTTTTT,CASRGTGSPNTGELFF,TRBD1,16,once,TRBJ2-2,TRBV7-2